The 14 T cell receptor beta chains reported below all come from one sample, sequenced in a study of blood T cell repertoires in COVID-19. Libraries were prepared by immunoSEQ multiplex PCR; TCRdb keeps only in-frame clonotypes and omits some of them. The sample has about 160,000 clones; 77% are singletons. Sequencing input: peripheral blood. The receptors originated from a man aged 70 or older with acute or convalescent COVID-19.

The V call is TRBV6-6, the J call TRBJ2-4; TRBD1 might be the D (8 bases). CDR1 is MNHNY and CDR2 is SVGAGI in the germline V gene (reference sequence). The CDR3 runs 13 residues. The V gene lost 7 bases and the J gene lost 8 bases, with 15 bases spanning the gap. CDR3 region: CASKQGGADIQYF. CDR3 sequence (DNA): TGTGCCAGCAAACAGGGGGGGGCGGACATTCAGTACTTC.

This chain uses TRBV11-3 with TRBJ2-2; D is possibly TRBD2 (6 bases). CDR1 is SGHNT and CDR2 is YENEEA in the germline V gene. The CDR3 runs 16 residues. Trimming stripped 5 bases from V and 2 bases from J, with 15 bases between. The chain's CDR3 is CASSPTGTYNTGELFF. In DNA, the CDR3 is TGTGCCAGCAGCCCGACCGGGACTTATAACACCGGGGAGCTGTTTTTT.

V and J are TRBV6-2 or TRBV6-3 and TRBJ2-1; D is perhaps TRBD1 (5 bases). CDR3 length: 15 residues. Trimming left V 6 bases short and J 2 bases short, with 14 bases between. Germline-derived CDR1 and CDR2 are MNHEY and SVGEGT. The CDR3 loop is CASSPRGGAYNEQFF. As DNA, the CDR3 is TGTGCCAGCAGCCCTAGGGGCGGAGCCTACAATGAGCAGTTCTTC.

For the CDR3, the DNA is TGTGCCTGGAGTGTTTTTGGGGGCGGTTATGGCTACACCTTC. Residues: CAWSVFGGGYGYTF. The chain has TRBV30 and TRBJ1-2; D is perhaps TRBD1 (6 bases). Germline CDR1 GTSNPN, CDR2 SVGIG (reference sequence). CDR3 length: 14 residues. Trimming cost V 0 bases and J 5 bases, with 13 bases left between them. Full variable domain (rest looked up from reference TRBV30 and TRBJ1-2): SQTIHQWPATLVQPVGSPLSLECTVEGTSNPNLYWYRQAAGRGLQLLFYSVGIGQISSEVPQNLSASRPQDRQFILSSKKLLLSDSGFYLCAWSVFGGGYGYTFGSGTRLTVV.

This chain joins TRBV28 and TRBJ2-5; D possibly corresponds to TRBD2 (6 bases). CDR3 length equals 14 residues. V gave up 3 bases and J gave up 4 bases, with 12 bases separating them. The germline CDR1 and CDR2 sequences are MDHEN and SYDVKM. CDR3 sequence (DNA): TGTGCCAGCAGTTTCTCCGGGAGAGGAGAGACCCAGTACTTC. It is translated as CASSFSGRGETQYF.

The chain has TRBV6-2 or TRBV6-3 and TRBJ2-1; 7 positions match TRBD2. The germline V gene has CDR1 MNHEY and CDR2 SVGEGT. The CDR3 sequence is 16 residues long. With 5 bases clipped from V and 7 bases from J, the junction kept 14 bases outside the gene matches. CDR3: CASSPDFGGRNNEQFF. The CDR3, as DNA: TGTGCCAGCAGTCCCGACTTTGGCGGGAGAAATAATGAGCAGTTCTTC.

This clone was observed a few times. The rearrangement links TRBV7-8 to TRBJ2-7, with a tentative D call TRBD2 (6 bases). The CDR3 runs to 14 residues. In germline, CDR1 is SGHVS, CDR2 FQNEAQ. The V end lost 5 bases, the J end lost 4 bases, and 15 bases lay between the germline ends. The CDR3 loop reads CASSPPTGGYEQYF. In DNA form, the CDR3 reads TGTGCCAGCAGCCCGCCGACCGGGGGATACGAGCAGTACTTC.

V and J are TRBV28 and TRBJ2-3; 14 bases align to TRBD2. The CDR3 contains 16 residues. Germline V gene sequence: CDR1 MDHEN, CDR2 SYDVKM. J gave up 5 bases and V 5 bases, and 6 bases lay outside the gene matches. The DNA for the CDR3 is TGTGCCAGCAGTACACAGACTAGCGGGAGGGTAGATACGCAGTATTTT. Its protein is CASSTQTSGRVDTQYF.

The chain recombines TRBV11-3 with TRBJ2-5; D might be TRBD1 (5 bases). V shed 1 base and J shed 0 bases, with 9 bases lying between them. The CDR3 has 15 residues. Germline V CDR1 and CDR2: SGHNT, YENEEA. This chain's CDR3 is CASSLGGSYQETQYF. The CDR3 nucleotides read TGTGCCAGCAGCTTAGGGGGCAGTTACCAAGAGACCCAGTACTTC.

This clone was picked up a small number of times. At one end, the junction sequence differs from germline, possibly due to a read error. The CDR3 protein is CASSLEGREVF. In nucleotides, the CDR3 is TGTGCCAGCAGCTTGGAAGGGCGGGAGGTTTTC. The V call is TRBV5-6, the J call TRBJ1-2; D not certain. CDR3 length: 11 residues. The germline gives CDR1 SGHDT, CDR2 YYEEEE.

The rearrangement links TRBV18 to TRBJ2-3; no definite D call. Trimming took 4 bases from V and 0 from J, leaving 11 bases between them. Germline-derived CDR1 and CDR2 are KGHSH and LQKENI. CDR3 length equals 15 residues. The CDR3 DNA reads TGTGCCAGCTCACGTACCCCGACTAGCACAGATACGCAGTATTTT. Translation: CASSRTPTSTDTQYF. The full variable domain, completed using reference TRBV18 and TRBJ2-3, is NAGVMQNPRHLVRRRGQEARLRCSPMKGHSHVYWYRQLPEEGLKFMVYLQKENIIDESGMPKERFSAEFPKEGPSILRIQQVVRGDSAAYFCASSRTPTSTDTQYFGPGTRLTVL.

This chain uses TRBV6-6 with TRBJ2-5; TRBD2 agrees at 16 bases. This CDR3 region has 19 residues. From germline, CDR1 is MNHNY and CDR2 SVGAGI (reference sequence). The V gene end was trimmed by 5 bases and the J gene end by 4 bases; junction bases not matched to a gene: 13. CDR3 region: CASSPPGTSGGVIRETQYF. The CDR3 nucleotides are TGTGCCAGCAGTCCCCCGGGGACTAGCGGGGGGGTGATCCGAGAGACCCAGTACTTC.

This CDR3 is CASSLAGRTEAFF. CDR3 coding DNA: TGTGCCAGCAGCTTGGCGGGGAGGACTGAAGCTTTCTTT. The chain uses TRBV5-4 and TRBJ1-1; no clear D. V was cut by 0 bases and J by 5 bases, with 8 bases left in between. This CDR3 contains 13 residues. The germline V gene has CDR1 SGHNT and CDR2 YYREEE (reference sequence).

This CDR3 is CASSLIGAGGMKTQYF. CDR3 coding DNA: TGTGCCAGCAGCTTGATCGGGGCGGGAGGAATGAAGACCCAGTACTTC. The chain uses TRBV5-6 and TRBJ2-5; TRBD2 matches at 8 bases. Germline lookup yields CDR1 SGHDT and CDR2 YYEEEE. CDR3 size: 16 residues. Trimming took 1 base from V and 6 from J; bases not matched to a gene: 11.